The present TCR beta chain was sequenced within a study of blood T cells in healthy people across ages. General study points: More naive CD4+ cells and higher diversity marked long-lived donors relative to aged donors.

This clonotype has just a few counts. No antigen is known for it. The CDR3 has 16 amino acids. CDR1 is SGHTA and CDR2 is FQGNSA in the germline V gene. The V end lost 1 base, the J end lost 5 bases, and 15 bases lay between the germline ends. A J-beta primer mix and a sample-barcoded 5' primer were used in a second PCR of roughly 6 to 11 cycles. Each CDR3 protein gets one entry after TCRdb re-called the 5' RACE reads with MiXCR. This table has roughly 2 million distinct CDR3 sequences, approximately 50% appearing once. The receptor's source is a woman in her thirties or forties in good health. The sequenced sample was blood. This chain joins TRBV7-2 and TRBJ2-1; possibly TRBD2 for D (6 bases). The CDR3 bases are TGTGCCAGCAGCTTAGGGGCCGGGACTGAGAACAATGAGCAGTTCTTC. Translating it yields CASSLGAGTENNEQFF.